The 15 T cell receptor beta chains given below trace back to one sample, sequenced in a study of siplizumab effects on memory and regulatory T cells. Here immunoSEQ multiplex PCR was the method, and the copy in TCRdb shows in-frame clones only, minus some. The table has some 88,000 clones, more than 80% seen once. Sequencing input: CD4+ T cells sorted from blood. These receptors all stem from a human donor in good health.

V is TRBV5-1 and J is TRBJ2-3; D remains unclear. CDR3 length: 14 residues. The germline CDR1 and CDR2 sequences are SGHRS and YFSETQ. The V end lost 0 bases, the J end lost 8 bases, and 13 bases lay between the germline ends. DNA for the CDR3: TGCGCCAGCAGCTTGGGGTCCATCGAGGTTACGCAGTATTTT. Amino acids: CASSLGSIEVTQYF.

This chain joins TRBV7-2 and TRBJ2-3, with a weak D call TRBD2 (7 bases). V lost 6 bases and J lost 5, with 15 bases in between. This CDR3 contains 14 residues. Germline V gene sequence: CDR1 SGHTA, CDR2 FQGNSA. The CDR3 sequence is CASSPGGVVDTQYF. The CDR3 DNA sequence: TGTGCCAGCAGTCCGGGGGGCGTGGTAGATACGCAGTATTTT.

The chain employs TRBV5-1 and TRBJ2-7; 14 bases line up with TRBD2. The length of the CDR3 is 19 residues. J was trimmed by 1 base and V by 2 bases; bases with no gene match: 11. Germline values: CDR1 SGHRS, CDR2 YFSETQ. The CDR3 coding sequence is TGCGCCAGCAGCTTCCAGCCCCCGGGACTAGCGGGAGAGTCCTACGAGCAGTACTTC. It translates to CASSFQPPGLAGESYEQYF.

V and J are TRBV7-3 and TRBJ2-1; 7 positions agree with TRBD2. V was pared by 7 bases and J by 0 bases, with 9 bases of the junction left unmatched. Germline V lookup: CDR1 SGHTA, CDR2 FQGTGA. This CDR3 comprises 16 residues. The DNA of the CDR3 is TGTGCCAGCACCACAATCGGGGGGAGCTCCTACAATGAGCAGTTCTTC. Protein sequence: CASTTIGGSSYNEQFF.

The chain has TRBV6-5 and TRBJ1-1; D is possibly TRBD1 (5 bases). Trimming cost V 6 bases and J 1 base, with 6 bases left between them. Looked up from germline, CDR1 is MNHEY and CDR2 is SVGAGI. The length of the CDR3 is 12 residues. The CDR3 protein is CASRRGNTEAFF. The CDR3 region has the DNA TGTGCCAGCAGAAGGGGGAACACTGAAGCTTTCTTT.

The chain carries TRBV6-1 and TRBJ2-1; D could derive from TRBD1 or TRBD2 (6 bases each). Germline loops: CDR1 MNHNS, CDR2 SASEGT. V was clipped by 2 bases and J by 9 bases, with 17 bases between them. The CDR3 has 15 residues. The CDR3 reads CASSELGGGLSEQFF. The CDR3 nucleotides read TGTGCCAGCAGTGAATTAGGGGGAGGCCTGAGTGAGCAGTTCTTC.

The genes are TRBV27 and TRBJ2-7; D might be TRBD1 (5 bases). Deletions cut 8 bases from V and 0 bases from J, with 14 bases between. This CDR3 has 14 amino acids. The V gene's germline CDR1 is MNHEY and CDR2 SMNVEV (reference sequence). In DNA form, the CDR3 reads TGTGCCAGCGGAACCCGACAGAGCTCCTACGAGCAGTACTTC. Protein product: CASGTRQSSYEQYF.

The V gene is TRBV5-5, the J gene TRBJ1-2; 7 bases agree with TRBD1. The J segment lost 8 bases and the V segment lost 0 bases, leaving 13 bases of the junction unmatched. CDR1 and CDR2 (germline): SGHKS, YYEKEE (reference sequence). The CDR3 is made up of 16 amino acids. CDR3 sequence (DNA): TGTGCCAGCAGCTTGGCGGGGACAGCAGGGCCTCTGGGCTACACCTTC. Its translation: CASSLAGTAGPLGYTF. Drawing the rest from reference TRBV5-5 and TRBJ1-2, the complete variable domain is DAGVTQSPTHLIKTRGQQVTLRCSPISGHKSVSWYQQVLGQGPQFIFQYYEKEERGRGNFPDRFSARQFPNYSSELNVNALLLGDSALYLCASSLAGTAGPLGYTFGSGTRLTVV.

The chain recombines TRBV1 with TRBJ2-1; the DNA was not compared with TRBD2, the D call given in the table. TRBV1 corresponds to a pseudogene. The CDR3 has 22 amino acids. The CDR3 spells CTSSQYPPGLAGPRLSYNEQFF. In DNA form, the CDR3 reads TGCACCAGCAGCCAATACCCCCCGGGGCTAGCGGGACCCAGACTATCCTACAATGAGCAGTTCTTC.

The chain joins TRBV7-2 to TRBJ2-5; a weak D match, TRBD1 (7 bases). This CDR3 comprises 15 residues. The V end lost 7 bases, the J end lost 7 bases, and 22 bases lay between the germline ends. Per the germline V gene, CDR1 is SGHTA and CDR2 is FQGNSA. DNA of the CDR3: TGTGCCAGCAACCGACTGGGACAGCTCGGGGGGACCCAGTACTTC. It specifies CASNRLGQLGGTQYF. Full variable domain (rest looked up from reference TRBV7-2 and TRBJ2-5): GAGVSQSPSNKVTEKGKDVELRCDPISGHTALYWYRQSLGQGLEFLIYFQGNSAPDKSGLPSDRFSAERTGGSVSTLTIQRTQQEDSAVYLCASNRLGQLGGTQYFGPGTRLLVL.

The V call is TRBV5-1, the J call TRBJ2-5; 14 nucleotides align to TRBD2. The trim removed 6 bases at V and 4 bases at J, leaving 5 bases unmatched. The CDR3 is 15 amino acids. Germline V gene sequence: CDR1 SGHRS, CDR2 YFSETQ. The CDR3 loop is CASNGLAGGGETQYF. The CDR3 DNA reads as TGCGCCAGCAACGGACTAGCGGGAGGCGGAGAGACCCAGTACTTC.

This clone appeared a few times. This chain connects TRBV9 to TRBJ1-3; maybe TRBD1 (5 bases). In germline, CDR1 is SGDLS, CDR2 YYNGEE. The CDR3 contains 16 residues. Deletions cut 0 bases from V and 3 bases from J, with 13 bases between. CDR3 nucleotide sequence: TGTGCCAGCAGCGTAGCTTCAGGGCCGGTTGGAAACACCATATATTTT. Translating it yields CASSVASGPVGNTIYF. The full variable domain, with the rest looked up from reference TRBV9 and TRBJ1-3, is DSGVTQTPKHLITATGQRVTLRCSPRSGDLSVYWYQQSLDQGLQFLIQYYNGEERAKGNILERFSAQQFPDLHSELNLSSLELGDSALYFCASSVASGPVGNTIYFGEGSWLTVV.

The chain combines TRBV4-1 with TRBJ2-2; D possibly corresponds to TRBD1 (6 bases). This CDR3 region has 17 residues. The ends were cut back, 3 bases at V and 6 bases at J, with 20 bases in the middle. The germline V gene encodes CDR1 MGHRA and CDR2 YSYEKL. CDR3 nucleotides: TGCGCCAGCAGCCACCAACAGGGTCAACTTTACGCCGGGGAGCTGTTTTTT. Protein product: CASSHQQGQLYAGELFF.

This clone has just a few counts. The chain links TRBV19 to TRBJ1-5; the D is unclear. CDR3 length: 14 residues. V lost 1 base and J lost 7, with 11 bases in between. CDR1 and CDR2 (germline): LNHDA, SQIVND (reference sequence). In DNA, the CDR3 is TGTGCCAGTAGTATAGGAAGGGAGTGGCAGCCCCAGCATTTT. Translated: CASSIGREWQPQHF.

The V call is TRBV11-3, the J call TRBJ2-2, with a tentative D call TRBD2 (6 bases). Germline CDR1 is SGHNT and CDR2 is YENEEA. The CDR3 is made up of 17 amino acids. The V end lost 1 base, the J end lost 3 bases, and 15 bases lay between the germline ends. The CDR3 nucleotides read TGTGCCAGCAGCTTAGGGCTCGGAGGGTGGGACACCGGGGAGCTGTTTTTT. Protein sequence: CASSLGLGGWDTGELFF.